One T cell receptor (beta chain) is described in this entry. Its specificity is not known. Germline assignment: CDR1 SGHNT and CDR2 YYREEE (reference sequence). This CDR3 has 14 amino acids. V gave up 4 bases and J gave up 8 bases, with 18 bases separating them. TCRdb passed the reads through MiXCR, listing each CDR3 protein once. The sample lists some 590,000 distinct CDR3 sequences; 40% were seen once. The data were taken from a study of T cell repertoires in cytomegalovirus infection. Across the study: Recently identified HLA-C-restricted CMV epitopes and well-studied HLA-B-restricted CMV epitopes were used by the study. Evidence of both CMV infection and a matching HLA type came from public TCR beta signatures. Overall study results and limits: Summed frequency of public TCR beta families distinguished CMV carriers with the relevant HLA.

The material sequenced was cultured PBMCs, taken from culture after CMV antigen stimulation. The receptor was derived from a human donor in good health (CMV status not recorded). Some clones in this sample may be carry-over from other donors' samples. The chain joins TRBV5-4 to TRBJ1-2; D is perhaps TRBD1 (5 bases). CDR3 in DNA: TGTGCCAGCAGCGGAATCCCAGGGACGTCCGGCTACACCTTC. It specifies CASSGIPGTSGYTF.